This T cell receptor (beta chain) was sequenced for a study of T cell repertoires in cytomegalovirus infection. Study background: Both CMV infection and a matching HLA type were indicated by public TCR beta signatures.

V dropped 4 bases and J dropped 5 bases, with 14 bases sitting between them. Germline V gives CDR1 MNHEY, CDR2 SVGAGI. The CDR3 totals 14 residues. Points from the study as a whole: Clonotypes of TCR beta that were HLA-C-restricted and CMV-specific dominated the ex vivo response. Based on cumulative public TCR beta family frequency, carriers of CMV plus the relevant HLA were identified.

Details on this clonotype: Its specificity is not known.

From the reads, TCRdb called clonotypes with MiXCR, one entry per CDR3 protein. The sample includes roughly 720,000 distinct CDR3 sequences, roughly a third of them seen just once. V is TRBV6-5 and J is TRBJ2-5, with D maybe TRBD2 (6 bases). The clonotype was recovered from a human donor in good health (CMV status not recorded). Some clones in this sample may be carry-over from other donors' samples. Sequenced material: PBMCs. Written as DNA, the CDR3 is TGTGCCAGCAGTTTGGGCGGGATTCGGGAGACCCAGTACTTC. This sequence encodes CASSLGGIRETQYF.